This T cell receptor (beta chain) stems from a study of response to subunit inactivated influenza vaccine. The study, taken as a whole, reports: Seasonal influenza vaccination, on each occasion, was suggested by the authors to recruit few new T cells.

Worth noting for this clonotype: What it binds is not known.

The V and J ends lost 7 bases and 5 bases respectively, with 18 bases between them. The CDR3 runs to 15 residues. TCRdb ran MiXCR on the RT-PCR reads and lists one entry per CDR3 protein. The profile shows some 640,000 distinct CDR3 sequences, approximately 13% of them singletons. The sequence was obtained from a middle-aged man who received an inactivated influenza vaccine. The source material was PBMCs from blood, sampled less than 15 days before vaccination. The chain carries TRBV12-3 or TRBV12-4 and TRBJ2-1, with D possibly called TRBD1 or TRBD2 (5 bases each). CDR3 amino acids: CASTPLGPRNNEQFF. Written as DNA, the CDR3 is TGTGCCAGCACCCCTCTGGGACCCAGGAACAATGAGCAGTTCTTC.